Listed below are T cell receptor beta chains from one sample, sequenced in a study of blood T cell repertoires in COVID-19. TCRdb's table, derived via immunoSEQ multiplex PCR, lists solely in-frame clones and lacks some. The data contain under 250,000 clones, around 80% of them seen just once; the ten biggest clones take up around 7.9%. The sequencing input was peripheral blood. Receptor source: a man aged 35-49 years with active or convalescent COVID-19. Both conserved end residues are part of each CDR3. A D gene is named only where the DNA matches it firmly. A clone size is listed for some rows: how often the clone was seen (once, few, many), or a class if it is expanded.

D gene: TRBD1
V gene: TRBV4-3
clone size: .
J gene: TRBJ2-2
CDR3 DNA: TGCGCCAGCAGCCAAGATCCCCCCACAGGGGGCTACACCGGGGAGCTGTTTTTT
CDR3 protein: CASSQDPPTGGYTGELFF

D gene: TRBD2
V gene: TRBV7-9
clone size: .
J gene: TRBJ2-3
CDR3 DNA: TGTGCCAGCAGCCAGGGACTAGCGGACACAGATACGCAGTATTTT
CDR3 protein: CASSQGLADTDTQYF

D gene: .
V gene: TRBV11-2
clone size: .
J gene: TRBJ2-1
CDR3 DNA: TGTGCCAGCAGCTTAGGACTCGCGGGCCACAATGAGCAGTTCTTC
CDR3 protein: CASSLGLAGHNEQFF

D gene: TRBD1
V gene: TRBV27
clone size: .
J gene: TRBJ1-1
CDR3 DNA: TGTGCCAGCGCGACAGGGGGCGGGGGACTAGGTGAAGCTTTCTTT
CDR3 protein: CASATGGGGLGEAFF

D gene: .
V gene: TRBV3-1/TRBV3-2
clone size: .
J gene: TRBJ1-2
CDR3 DNA: TGTGCCAGCAGCCAAGTTCTTACCGAGACTAACTATGGCTACACCTTC
CDR3 protein: CASSQVLTETNYGYTF

D gene: TRBD1
V gene: TRBV3-1/TRBV3-2
clone size: .
J gene: TRBJ2-3
CDR3 DNA: TGTGCCAGCAGCCACCTGGGACAGGCGAAAGGAGATACGCAGTATTTT
CDR3 protein: CASSHLGQAKGDTQYF

D gene: TRBD1
V gene: TRBV5-4
clone size: .
J gene: TRBJ1-6
CDR3 DNA: TGTGCCAGCAGGGCGGACAGGGGGGTGGCCTCACCCCTCCACTTT
CDR3 protein: CASRADRGVASPLHF

D gene: .
V gene: TRBV30
clone size: many
J gene: TRBJ1-3
CDR3 DNA: TGTGCCTGGACAACAGGGCCTGGAAACACCATATATTTT
CDR3 protein: CAWTTGPGNTIYF

D gene: .
V gene: TRBV5-6
clone size: .
J gene: TRBJ2-7
CDR3 DNA: TGTGCCAGCAAACAACAGGGCTACGAGCAGTACTTC
CDR3 protein: CASKQQGYEQYF

D gene: TRBD2
V gene: TRBV27
clone size: .
J gene: TRBJ2-1
CDR3 DNA: TGTGCCACCGGGACTAGCGAAGCTTACAATGAGCAGTTCTTC
CDR3 protein: CATGTSEAYNEQFF

D gene: .
V gene: TRBV6-1
clone size: .
J gene: TRBJ2-4
CDR3 DNA: TGTGCCAGCAGTGAAGGGAGGAACATTCAGTACTTC
CDR3 protein: CASSEGRNIQYF

D gene: TRBD1
V gene: TRBV28
clone size: .
J gene: TRBJ2-5
CDR3 DNA: TGTGCCAGCAGTCCTCCTCCGGGACAGGGGTCAGAGACCCAGTACTTC
CDR3 protein: CASSPPPGQGSETQYF

D gene: .
V gene: TRBV5-4
clone size: .
J gene: TRBJ1-1
CDR3 DNA: TGTGCCAGCAGCTTGGAGGGGTGGACTGAAGCTTTCTTT
CDR3 protein: CASSLEGWTEAFF

D gene: TRBD2
V gene: TRBV11-3
clone size: .
J gene: TRBJ2-7
CDR3 DNA: TGTGCCAGCAGCCCCCCAGTTAGCGGGGCCATCTACGAGCAGTACTTC
CDR3 protein: CASSPPVSGAIYEQYF

D gene: .
V gene: TRBV21-1
clone size: .
J gene: TRBJ2-1
CDR3 DNA: TGTGCCGGGAGGATTAGCGGGAGAAAATACAATGAGCAGTTCTTC
CDR3 protein: CAGRISGRKYNEQFF

D gene: .
V gene: TRBV6-1
clone size: .
J gene: TRBJ1-5
CDR3 DNA: TGTGCCAGCAGTGAATACCTAAATCAGCCCCAGCATTTT
CDR3 protein: CASSEYLNQPQHF

D gene: .
V gene: TRBV10-3
clone size: .
J gene: TRBJ2-1
CDR3 DNA: TGTGCCATCAGTGAGCCATCAATGGGGGCGGGTGGTTATGAGCAGTTCTTC
CDR3 protein: CAISEPSMGAGGYEQFF

D gene: .
V gene: TRBV7-3
clone size: .
J gene: TRBJ2-1
CDR3 DNA: TGTGCCAGCAGCCCGCAGCGGGCAGGGTACAATGAGCAGTTCTTC
CDR3 protein: CASSPQRAGYNEQFF

D gene: .
V gene: TRBV7-9
clone size: .
J gene: TRBJ2-2
CDR3 DNA: TGTGCCAGCAGCTTACAGACCGGGGATACCGGGGAGCTGTTTTTT
CDR3 protein: CASSLQTGDTGELFF

D gene: TRBD1
V gene: TRBV11-2
clone size: .
J gene: TRBJ1-4
CDR3 DNA: TGTGCCAGCAGCCACGGACAGGGTGGTGAAAAACTGTTTTTT
CDR3 protein: CASSHGQGGEKLFF

D gene: .
V gene: TRBV21-1
clone size: .
J gene: TRBJ1-5
CDR3 DNA: TGTGCCGTACAGGCTTCTTGGCAGCCCCAGCATTTT
CDR3 protein: CAVQASWQPQHF

D gene: .
V gene: TRBV10-3
clone size: .
J gene: TRBJ2-3
CDR3 DNA: TGTGCCATCAGTGAGTCGAGTCCCCAATATATAACAGGGCCCAATCCAAATACGCAGTATTTT
CDR3 protein: CAISESSPQYITGPNPNTQYF

D gene: .
V gene: TRBV5-6
clone size: .
J gene: TRBJ1-1
CDR3 DNA: TGTGCCAGCAGCCGATGGACTGACACTGAAGCTTTCTTT
CDR3 protein: CASSRWTDTEAFF

D gene: TRBD1
V gene: TRBV2
clone size: .
J gene: TRBJ1-1
CDR3 DNA: TGTGCCAGCAGGAGGGACAGTTCGAACACTGAAGCTTTCTTT
CDR3 protein: CASRRDSSNTEAFF

D gene: .
V gene: TRBV6-5
clone size: .
J gene: TRBJ2-6
CDR3 DNA: TGTGCCAGCAGTTACGGCGGTGGGGCCAACGTCCTGACTTTC
CDR3 protein: CASSYGGGANVLTF

D gene: .
V gene: TRBV13
clone size: once
J gene: TRBJ2-7
CDR3 DNA: TGTGCCAGCAGCTTGGGGACTCCATCCTACGAGCAGTACTTC
CDR3 protein: CASSLGTPSYEQYF

D gene: TRBD2
V gene: TRBV5-1
clone size: once
J gene: TRBJ2-3
CDR3 DNA: TGCGCCAGCAGCTTGGCCGGGAGCGGGAGAAAAGCAGATACGCAGTATTTT
CDR3 protein: CASSLAGSGRKADTQYF

D gene: .
V gene: TRBV7-2
clone size: many
J gene: TRBJ1-2
CDR3 DNA: TGTGCCAGCAGCTTAGCGGGGGGTGGCTACACCTTC
CDR3 protein: CASSLAGGGYTF

D gene: TRBD2
V gene: TRBV6-6
clone size: .
J gene: TRBJ2-2
CDR3 DNA: TGTGCCAGCAGTCCTCTACGGGGGACTAGCGGGCTGGTTAGGACCGGGGAGCTGTTTTTT
CDR3 protein: CASSPLRGTSGLVRTGELFF

D gene: TRBD1
V gene: TRBV19
clone size: .
J gene: TRBJ1-1
CDR3 DNA: TGTGCCAGTTCAGGGGGCTATCTCATGAACACTGAAGCTTTCTTT
CDR3 protein: CASSGGYLMNTEAFF

D gene: TRBD1
V gene: TRBV4-1
clone size: .
J gene: TRBJ1-2
CDR3 DNA: TGCGCCAGCAGCCGGGGAGGCGCGGGACAGCCCTCTTATGGCTACACCTTC
CDR3 protein: CASSRGGAGQPSYGYTF

D gene: TRBD1
V gene: TRBV5-6
clone size: .
J gene: TRBJ1-3
CDR3 DNA: TGTGCCAGCAGCTCACAGGGGTTCTCTGGAAACACCATATATTTT
CDR3 protein: CASSSQGFSGNTIYF

D gene: TRBD1
V gene: TRBV5-4
clone size: .
J gene: TRBJ1-2
CDR3 DNA: TGTGCCAGCAGCCCGGACAGGGGGTATGGCTACACCTTC
CDR3 protein: CASSPDRGYGYTF

D gene: .
V gene: TRBV2
clone size: .
J gene: TRBJ2-7
CDR3 DNA: TGTGCCAGCAGTGAAATGGCCGGCAGGGTCTACGAGCAGTACTTC
CDR3 protein: CASSEMAGRVYEQYF

D gene: .
V gene: TRBV27
clone size: .
J gene: TRBJ2-5
CDR3 DNA: TGTGCCAGCAGTCCTAGACAGTCCCGAAGGGAGACCCAGTACTTC
CDR3 protein: CASSPRQSRRETQYF

D gene: TRBD1
V gene: TRBV2
clone size: .
J gene: TRBJ2-7
CDR3 DNA: TGTGCCAGCAGTGAAGCTGGGACAGGGGGCCTGAACGAGCAGTACTTC
CDR3 protein: CASSEAGTGGLNEQYF

D gene: TRBD2
V gene: TRBV5-1
clone size: .
J gene: TRBJ2-3
CDR3 DNA: TGCGCCAGCACCCCTCTAGCGGGGGGCACAGATACGCAGTATTTT
CDR3 protein: CASTPLAGGTDTQYF

D gene: .
V gene: TRBV19
clone size: .
J gene: TRBJ1-1
CDR3 DNA: TGTGCCAGTACCCAAGGAGGGGCCAGGGCCCTTGAAGCTTTCTTT
CDR3 protein: CASTQGGARALEAFF

D gene: .
V gene: TRBV19
clone size: .
J gene: TRBJ1-1
CDR3 DNA: TGTGCCAGTAGTATTTTGCAGGGCCACACTGAAGCTTTCTTT
CDR3 protein: CASSILQGHTEAFF

D gene: .
V gene: TRBV28
clone size: .
J gene: TRBJ1-5
CDR3 DNA: TGTGCCAGCAGTCGAAGTCTAAATCAGCCCCAGCATTTT
CDR3 protein: CASSRSLNQPQHF

D gene: TRBD2
V gene: TRBV11-3
clone size: .
J gene: TRBJ2-1
CDR3 DNA: TGTGCCAGCAGCTTAATAGCGGGAGGGCTGTATGAGCAGTTCTTC
CDR3 protein: CASSLIAGGLYEQFF

D gene: TRBD2
V gene: TRBV7-9
clone size: .
J gene: TRBJ2-7
CDR3 DNA: TGTGCCAGCAGTCCCAGGGCGGGAGGAGTGTACGAGCAGTACTTC
CDR3 protein: CASSPRAGGVYEQYF

D gene: .
V gene: TRBV19
clone size: .
J gene: TRBJ1-2
CDR3 DNA: TGTGCCAGTAGTATGGAACAGGCTCATGGCTACACCTTC
CDR3 protein: CASSMEQAHGYTF

D gene: .
V gene: TRBV11-2
clone size: .
J gene: TRBJ2-7
CDR3 DNA: TGTGCCAGCAGCCGAGCTTACTACGAGCAGTACTTC
CDR3 protein: CASSRAYYEQYF

D gene: TRBD1
V gene: TRBV11-3
clone size: .
J gene: TRBJ2-7
CDR3 DNA: TGTGCCAGCAGCTTATGGACAGGGGGCATCAACGAGCAGTACTTC
CDR3 protein: CASSLWTGGINEQYF

D gene: .
V gene: TRBV5-4
clone size: .
J gene: TRBJ1-6
CDR3 DNA: TGTGCCAGCAGGGTGGACGGAGGGGTTAATTCACCCCTCCACTTT
CDR3 protein: CASRVDGGVNSPLHF

D gene: .
V gene: TRBV4-2
clone size: .
J gene: TRBJ1-1
CDR3 DNA: TGTGCCAGCAGCCAAGGTGTAGCGGGGGACACTGAAGCTTTCTTT
CDR3 protein: CASSQGVAGDTEAFF

D gene: .
V gene: TRBV6-5
clone size: .
J gene: TRBJ2-7
CDR3 DNA: TGTGCCAGCATCCCGGGGGACGGGTACGAGCAGTACTTC
CDR3 protein: CASIPGDGYEQYF

D gene: TRBD1
V gene: TRBV2
clone size: .
J gene: TRBJ1-2
CDR3 DNA: TGTGCGCTACGACAGGGTCTAGGCTACACCTTC
CDR3 protein: CALRQGLGYTF

D gene: TRBD1
V gene: TRBV7-2
clone size: .
J gene: TRBJ2-3
CDR3 DNA: TGTGCCAGCACCCAACAAGGGACAGGCACAGATACGCAGTATTTT
CDR3 protein: CASTQQGTGTDTQYF

D gene: .
V gene: TRBV11-3
clone size: .
J gene: TRBJ2-4
CDR3 DNA: TGTGCCAGCAGCTTAGATGTGGGGGCTCAAGGGGGCATTCAGTACTTC
CDR3 protein: CASSLDVGAQGGIQYF

D gene: TRBD1
V gene: TRBV3-1/TRBV3-2
clone size: .
J gene: TRBJ2-7
CDR3 DNA: TGTGCCAGCAGCCCCCGGGACAGGGCGCGTGGCGAGCAGTACTTC
CDR3 protein: CASSPRDRARGEQYF

D gene: .
V gene: TRBV30
clone size: .
J gene: TRBJ1-4
CDR3 DNA: TGTGCCTGGAGTGCGCCAGGGTGGGGTGAAAAACTGTTTTTT
CDR3 protein: CAWSAPGWGEKLFF